A selection of T cell receptor beta chains follows, all from one sample in a study of blood T cell repertoires in COVID-19. Here immunoSEQ multiplex PCR was the method, and the copy in TCRdb shows in-frame clones only, minus some. The table includes about 140,000 clones, around 81% detected once. The sequenced sample consisted of peripheral blood. All receptors derive from a human donor in a cohort sampled during active COVID-19. CDR3s include the opening cysteine and the closing phenylalanine or tryptophan. The order of the fields is V gene, J gene, CDR3 protein.

TRBV4-1	TRBJ1-3	CASSQMRGGGNTIYF
TRBV6-5	TRBJ2-1	CASRRPGGANNEQFF
TRBV21-1	TRBJ1-5	CASSLIAGNGNQPQHF
TRBV6-5	TRBJ1-5	CASSLRSFNQPQHF
TRBV19	TRBJ1-5	CASSIDHRKYEQPQHF
TRBV19	TRBJ1-5	CASRTGTGFNQPQHF
TRBV2	TRBJ1-5	CASSGGAAYSNQPQHF
TRBV28	TRBJ2-5	CASSFLQETQYF
TRBV7-9	TRBJ2-7	CASSLGGAASYEQYF
TRBV5-1	TRBJ2-6	CASSLEPGANVLTF
TRBV4-3	TRBJ2-3	CASSRNTGQQNPFTDTQYF
TRBV5-1	TRBJ2-7	CASSLARGSYEQYF
TRBV7-2	TRBJ2-2	CASSPSLTGADTGELFF
TRBV5-1	TRBJ1-6	CASSLGTGVDSPLHF
TRBV12-3/TRBV12-4	TRBJ2-7	CASSGAAYEQYF
TRBV7-9	TRBJ2-2	CASSIPTSGSGTGELFF
TRBV5-4	TRBJ1-1	CASSSTRDFNTEAFF
TRBV6-6	TRBJ2-1	CASTVRGSNYNEQFF